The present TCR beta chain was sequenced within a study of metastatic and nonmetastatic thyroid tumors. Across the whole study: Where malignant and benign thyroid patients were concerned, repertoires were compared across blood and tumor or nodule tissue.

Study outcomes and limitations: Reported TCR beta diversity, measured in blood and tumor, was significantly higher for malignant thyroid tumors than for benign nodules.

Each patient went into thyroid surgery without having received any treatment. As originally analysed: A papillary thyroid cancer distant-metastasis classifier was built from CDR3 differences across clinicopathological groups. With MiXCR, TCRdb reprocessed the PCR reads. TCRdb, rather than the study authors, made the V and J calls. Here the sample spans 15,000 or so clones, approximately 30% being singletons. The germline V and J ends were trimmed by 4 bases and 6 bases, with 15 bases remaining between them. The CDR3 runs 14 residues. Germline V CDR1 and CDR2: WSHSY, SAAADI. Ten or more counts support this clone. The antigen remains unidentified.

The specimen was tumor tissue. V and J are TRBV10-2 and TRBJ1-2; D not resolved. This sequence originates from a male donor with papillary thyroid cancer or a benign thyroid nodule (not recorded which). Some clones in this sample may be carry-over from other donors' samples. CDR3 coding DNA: TGCGCCAGCAGTGGGACCTTGACCCACGATGGCTACACCTTC. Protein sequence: CASSGTLTHDGYTF.